Listed below are T cell receptor beta chains from one sample, sequenced in a study of T cells in Graves' hyperthyroidism and ophthalmopathy. TCRdb re-called the multiplex PCR reads with MiXCR, one entry per CDR3 protein. The repertoire holds roughly 360,000 distinct CDR3 sequences, with roughly 13% as singletons. What was sequenced was blood. The receptor source for this set is a man aged 25 to 45 with Graves' hyperthyroidism that later progressed to Graves' ophthalmopathy. Both conserved end residues are part of each CDR3. The D gene is left open where the match is weak. Size tells how often a clone was seen (once, few, many) or the class of an expanded clone, and some rows leave it out.

v_gene	abundance	d_gene	j_gene	CDR3aa	CDR3nt
TRBV6-1	many	-	TRBJ1-1	CASSVGTEAFF	TGTGCCAGCAGTGTGGGCACTGAAGCTTTCTTT
TRBV7-7	many	-	TRBJ2-3	CAIRDPTTDTQYF	TGTGCTATTCGGGATCCGACCACAGATACGCAGTATTTT
TRBV20-1	-	TRBD1	TRBJ1-4	CSARGFGTGNEKLFF	TGCAGTGCTAGAGGGTTCGGGACAGGGAATGAAAAACTGTTTTTT
TRBV20-1	-	TRBD2	TRBJ2-2	CSARNPSGAPGELFF	TGCAGTGCTAGAAACCCTAGCGGGGCTCCCGGGGAGCTGTTTTTT
TRBV9	-	TRBD2	TRBJ2-7	CASSRSSGGTYEQYF	TGTGCCAGCAGCCGATCTAGCGGGGGAACTTACGAGCAGTACTTC
TRBV11-3	many	-	TRBJ2-5	CASSRWGAVEETQYF	TGTGCCAGCAGCCGCTGGGGGGCTGTCGAAGAGACCCAGTACTTC
TRBV15	many	-	TRBJ2-5	CATSRRTGAETQYF	TGTGCCACCAGCAGACGAACTGGAGCGGAGACCCAGTACTTC
TRBV7-3	-	TRBD2	TRBJ2-2	CASGSNSGLAGIGELFF	TGTGCCAGCGGCTCAAATTCGGGACTAGCGGGGATCGGGGAGCTGTTTTTT
TRBV5-6	-	TRBD1	TRBJ1-1	CASSYGDRGITEAFF	TGTGCCAGCAGTTACGGGGACAGAGGAATCACTGAAGCTTTCTTT
TRBV30	-	-	TRBJ1-1	CAWRPRGNTEAFF	TGTGCCTGGAGACCCCGCGGGAACACTGAAGCTTTCTTT
TRBV20-1	many	TRBD1	TRBJ2-7	CSALQGAAYEQYF	TGCAGTGCTCTACAGGGGGCGGCATACGAGCAGTACTTC
TRBV28	many	-	TRBJ1-5	CASSTNIQGGALRGNQPQHF	TGTGCCAGCAGTACTAATATACAAGGGGGGGCTCTTCGGGGCAATCAGCCCCAGCATTTT
TRBV5-6	few	-	TRBJ2-5	CASKGGVGETQYF	TGTGCCAGCAAGGGCGGGGTAGGAGAGACCCAGTACTTC
TRBV5-1	many	-	TRBJ1-5	CATTPLGYSNQPQHF	TGCGCCACCACACCCCTGGGCTATAGCAATCAGCCCCAGCATTTT
TRBV19	few	-	TRBJ1-1	CASSIGELTTEAFF	TGTGCCAGTAGTATAGGGGAACTGACCACTGAAGCTTTCTTT
TRBV10-3	-	-	TRBJ1-5	CAISDGQGDYQPQHF	TGTGCCATCAGTGACGGTCAGGGTGATTATCAGCCCCAGCATTTT
TRBV2	many	-	TRBJ1-1	CASGGDTEAFF	TGTGCCAGCGGGGGGGACACTGAAGCTTTCTTT
TRBV9	few	-	TRBJ2-1	CASSVGQGPYNEQFF	TGTGCCAGCAGCGTAGGGCAGGGCCCGTACAATGAGCAGTTCTTC
TRBV11-3	many	-	TRBJ2-7	CASSPWDNEQYF	TGTGCCAGCAGCCCTTGGGACAACGAGCAGTACTTC
TRBV4-1	-	TRBD2	TRBJ2-1	CASSKGLAGVGEQFF	TGCGCCAGCAGTAAAGGACTAGCGGGGGTCGGTGAGCAGTTCTTC
TRBV29-1	many	TRBD2	TRBJ2-7	CSVGRTLTSGGVLEQYF	TGCAGCGTCGGACGGACTCTCACTAGCGGGGGGGTCCTCGAGCAGTACTTC
TRBV19	few	-	TRBJ1-1	CASSFNDRRPEAFF	TGTGCCAGTAGTTTCAATGACAGGCGGCCTGAAGCTTTCTTT
TRBV5-1	many	-	TRBJ2-1	CASRVAGFNEQFF	TGCGCCAGCAGGGTTGCGGGGTTTAATGAGCAGTTCTTC
TRBV7-9	-	-	TRBJ2-6	CASSPGTASGANVLTF	TGTGCCAGCAGCCCAGGAACGGCCTCTGGGGCCAACGTCCTGACTTTC
TRBV24-1	many	-	TRBJ1-1	CATSTGMNTEAFF	TGTGCCACCAGTACAGGGATGAACACTGAAGCTTTCTTT
TRBV12-5	few	TRBD1	TRBJ1-5	CASGLIMDRGVVNQPQHF	TGTGCTAGTGGTTTGATCATGGACAGGGGAGTCGTCAATCAGCCCCAGCATTTT
TRBV12-3/TRBV12-4	many	-	TRBJ2-2	CASSLGQMNTGELFF	TGTGCCAGCAGTTTAGGTCAGATGAACACCGGGGAGCTGTTTTTT
TRBV20-1	-	TRBD1	TRBJ1-3	CSAGSGQGAGNTIYF	TGCAGTGCTGGGTCCGGACAGGGCGCTGGAAACACCATATATTTT
TRBV12-3/TRBV12-4	many	-	TRBJ2-2	CASTSISGLVTGELFF	TGTGCCAGCACATCAATCTCGGGACTCGTCACCGGGGAGCTGTTTTTT
TRBV30	many	TRBD1	TRBJ2-1	CAWSVQTGGNDNEQFF	TGTGCCTGGAGTGTACAAACAGGGGGCAATGACAATGAGCAGTTCTTC
TRBV6-1	-	-	TRBJ1-2	CASSSHVGDGYTF	TGTGCCAGCAGTTCCCATGTGGGGGATGGCTACACCTTC
TRBV11-2	-	TRBD1	TRBJ1-2	CASSPLTGDSYGYTF	TGCGCCAGCAGCCCCTTGACAGGGGATTCCTATGGCTACACCTTC
TRBV6-1	many	-	TRBJ2-7	CASSRLAGQSYEQYF	TGTGCCAGCTCGCGTCTGGCAGGGCAGTCCTACGAGCAGTACTTC